This T cell receptor beta chain was found in a study of PD-1 blockade in classical Hodgkin lymphoma. This clone has a single count. Germline values: CDR1 SQVTM, CDR2 ANQGSEA. The CDR3 has 13 amino acids. Trimming removed 4 bases from V and 2 bases from J, with 10 bases in between. Repertoires were generated with immunoSEQ multiplex PCR, while TCRdb's copy carries only in-frame clones and drops some. This sample has fewer than 50,000 clones, with about 86% found just once. Brentuximab vedotin exposure varied among the patients, all of whom had relapsed after autologous stem cell transplantation. The source of this sequence is a human donor with classical Hodgkin lymphoma. This material consisted of peripheral blood mononuclear cells (PBMCs), taken before the second cycle of nivolumab. The chain has TRBV29-1 and TRBJ2-3; D is possibly TRBD2 (5 bases). The CDR3 spells CSVVGRYTDTQYF. The CDR3 DNA follows: TGCAGCGTTGTTGGGAGATACACAGATACGCAGTATTTT.